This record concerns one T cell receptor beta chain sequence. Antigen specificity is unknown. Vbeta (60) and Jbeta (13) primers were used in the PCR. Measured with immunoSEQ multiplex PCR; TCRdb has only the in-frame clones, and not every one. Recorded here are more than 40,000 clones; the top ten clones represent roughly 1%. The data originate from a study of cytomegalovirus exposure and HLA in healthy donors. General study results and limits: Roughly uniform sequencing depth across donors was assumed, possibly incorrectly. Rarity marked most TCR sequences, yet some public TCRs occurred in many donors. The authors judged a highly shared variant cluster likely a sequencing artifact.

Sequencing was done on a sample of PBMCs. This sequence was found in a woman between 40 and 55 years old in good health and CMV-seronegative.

For the CDR3, the DNA is TGTGCCAGCAGCGTATCAACTAGCGGGACGAGAGTCGACAATGAGCAGTTCTTC. Protein: CASSVSTSGTRVDNEQFF. The V and J genes are TRBV9 and TRBJ2-1, with 10 bases that match TRBD2. In germline, CDR1 is SGDLS, CDR2 YYNGEE. The CDR3 is 18 amino acids. V lost 1 base, J lost 5 bases, and 12 bases stayed unmatched.